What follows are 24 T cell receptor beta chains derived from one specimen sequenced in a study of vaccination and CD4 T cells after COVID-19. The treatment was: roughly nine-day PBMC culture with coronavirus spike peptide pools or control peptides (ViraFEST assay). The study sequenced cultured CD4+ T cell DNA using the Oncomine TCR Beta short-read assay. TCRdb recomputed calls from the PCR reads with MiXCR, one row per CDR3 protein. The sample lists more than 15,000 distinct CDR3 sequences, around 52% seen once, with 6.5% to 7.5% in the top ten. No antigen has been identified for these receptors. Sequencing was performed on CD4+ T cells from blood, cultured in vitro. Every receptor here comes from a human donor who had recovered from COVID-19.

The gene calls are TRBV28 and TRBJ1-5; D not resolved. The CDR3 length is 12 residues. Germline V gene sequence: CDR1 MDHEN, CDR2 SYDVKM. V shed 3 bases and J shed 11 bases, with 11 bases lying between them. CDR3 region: CASSFSGLSQHF. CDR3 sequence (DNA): TGTGCCAGCAGTTTCAGCGGGTTGTCCCAGCATTTT.

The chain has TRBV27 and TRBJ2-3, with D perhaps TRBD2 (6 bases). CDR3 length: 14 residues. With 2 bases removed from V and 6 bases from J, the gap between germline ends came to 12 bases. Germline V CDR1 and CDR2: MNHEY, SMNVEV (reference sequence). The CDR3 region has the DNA TGTGCCAGCAGTTTAATGAGGGGACTGGATACGCAGTATTTT. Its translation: CASSLMRGLDTQYF.

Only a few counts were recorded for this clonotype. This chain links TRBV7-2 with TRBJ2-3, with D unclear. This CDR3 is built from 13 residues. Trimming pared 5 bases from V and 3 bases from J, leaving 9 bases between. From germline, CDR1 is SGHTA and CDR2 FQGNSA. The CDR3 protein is CASSPRPTDTQYF. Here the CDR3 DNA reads TGTGCCAGCAGCCCGCGCCCAACAGATACGCAGTATTTT.

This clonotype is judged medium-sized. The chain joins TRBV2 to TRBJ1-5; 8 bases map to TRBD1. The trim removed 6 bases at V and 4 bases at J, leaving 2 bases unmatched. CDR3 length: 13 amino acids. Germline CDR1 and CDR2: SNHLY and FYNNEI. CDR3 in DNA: TGTGCCAGCAGCCAGGGGGCGAATCAGCCCCAGCATTTT. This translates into CASSQGANQPQHF. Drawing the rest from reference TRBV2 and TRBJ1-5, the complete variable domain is EPEVTQTPSHQVTQMGQEVILRCVPISNHLYFYWYRQILGQKVEFLVSFYNNEISEKSEIFDDQFSVERPDGSNFTLKIRSTKLEDSAMYFCASSQGANQPQHFGDGTRLSIL.

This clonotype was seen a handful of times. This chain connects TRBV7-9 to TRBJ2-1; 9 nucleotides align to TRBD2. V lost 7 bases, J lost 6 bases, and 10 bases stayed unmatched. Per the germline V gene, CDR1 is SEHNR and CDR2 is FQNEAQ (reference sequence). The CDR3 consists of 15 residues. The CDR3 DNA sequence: TGTGCCAGCACGAGGGCGGGAGGGCCAGGCAATGAGCAGTTCTTC. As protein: CASTRAGGPGNEQFF.

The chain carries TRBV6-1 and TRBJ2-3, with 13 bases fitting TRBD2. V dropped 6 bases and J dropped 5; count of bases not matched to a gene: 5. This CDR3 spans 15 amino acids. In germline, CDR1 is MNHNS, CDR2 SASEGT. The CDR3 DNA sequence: TGTGCCAGCAGCAGGACTAGCGGGAGAAAAGATACGCAGTATTTT. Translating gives CASSRTSGRKDTQYF.

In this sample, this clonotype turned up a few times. The CDR3 is CASSAQHQETQYF. CDR3 in DNA: TGTGCCAGCAGTGCACAACACCAAGAGACCCAGTACTTC. V is TRBV2 and J is TRBJ2-5; D unresolved. CDR1 and CDR2 (germline): SNHLY, FYNNEI. V lost 4 bases and J 0 bases, leaving 6 bases between the germline ends. The CDR3 is 13 amino acids.

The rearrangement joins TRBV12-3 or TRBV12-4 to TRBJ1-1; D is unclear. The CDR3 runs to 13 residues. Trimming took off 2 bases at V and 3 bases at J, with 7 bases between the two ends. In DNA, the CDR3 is TGTGCCAGCAGTTTATCATGGTACACTGAAGCTTTCTTT. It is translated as CASSLSWYTEAFF.

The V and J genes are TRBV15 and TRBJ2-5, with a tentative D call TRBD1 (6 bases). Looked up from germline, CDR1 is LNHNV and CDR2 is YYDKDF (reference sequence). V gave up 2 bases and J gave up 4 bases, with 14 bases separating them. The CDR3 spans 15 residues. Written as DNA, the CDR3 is TGTGCCACCAGCAGATCATCAGGGGAATCAGAGACCCAGTACTTC. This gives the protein CATSRSSGESETQYF.

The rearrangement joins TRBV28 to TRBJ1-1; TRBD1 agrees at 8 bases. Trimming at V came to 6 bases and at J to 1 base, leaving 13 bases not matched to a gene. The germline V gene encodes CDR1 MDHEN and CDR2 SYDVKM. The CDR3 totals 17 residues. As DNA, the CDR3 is TGTGCCAGCAGGGTCAGGGGGCGCCGGCTGGGGAACACTGAAGCTTTCTTT. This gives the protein CASRVRGRRLGNTEAFF.

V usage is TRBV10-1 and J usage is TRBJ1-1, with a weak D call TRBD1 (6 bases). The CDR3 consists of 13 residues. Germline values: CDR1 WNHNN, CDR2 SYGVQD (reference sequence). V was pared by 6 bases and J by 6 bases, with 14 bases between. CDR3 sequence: CASSRTGGAEAFF. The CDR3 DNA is TGCGCCAGCAGCCGTACGGGGGGCGCTGAAGCTTTCTTT.

CDR3: CASSYVLGDGYTF. The CDR3 DNA sequence: TGTGCCAGCAGTTACGTTCTGGGTGATGGCTACACCTTC. This chain joins TRBV6-5 and TRBJ1-2, with D hard to call. The CDR3 totals 13 residues. CDR1 MNHEY and CDR2 SVGAGI come from the germline V gene. Trimming removed 2 bases from V and 6 bases from J, with 10 bases in between.

CDR3 residues: CARGDRVGTEAFF. In nucleotides, the CDR3 is TGTGCCCGCGGGGACAGGGTTGGAACTGAAGCTTTCTTT. The chain carries TRBV27 and TRBJ1-1, with 9 positions matching TRBD1. CDR3 length: 13 residues. V trimming: 11 bases; J trimming: 5 bases; junction bases outside the gene matches: 9. Germline V gene lookup returns CDR1 MNHEY and CDR2 SMNVEV (reference sequence).

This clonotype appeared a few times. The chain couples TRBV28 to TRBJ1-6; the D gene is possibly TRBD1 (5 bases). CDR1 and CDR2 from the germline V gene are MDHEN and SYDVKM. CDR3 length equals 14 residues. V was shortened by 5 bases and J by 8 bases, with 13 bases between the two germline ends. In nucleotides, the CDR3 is TGTGCCAGCAGTCCCGGACATTTGGATTCACCCCTCCACTTT. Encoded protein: CASSPGHLDSPLHF.

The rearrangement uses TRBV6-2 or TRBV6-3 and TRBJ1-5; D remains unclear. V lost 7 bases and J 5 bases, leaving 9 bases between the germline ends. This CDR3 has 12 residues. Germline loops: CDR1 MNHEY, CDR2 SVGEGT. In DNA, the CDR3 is TGTGCCAGCAAGGACGGTGATCAGCCCCAGCATTTT. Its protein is CASKDGDQPQHF.

The CDR3 loop is CASSLVRGADTQYF. In DNA form, the CDR3 reads TGTGCCAGCAGCTTAGTCAGGGGGGCAGATACGCAGTATTTT. The chain uses TRBV11-2 and TRBJ2-3, with D perhaps TRBD1 (7 bases). The CDR3 is 14 residues long. Germline values: CDR1 SGHAT, CDR2 FQNNGV. Deletions cut 1 base from V and 4 bases from J, with 9 bases between.

As DNA, the CDR3 is TGTGCCAGCAGCTTAGATCTCGGGAATGAGCAGTTCTTC. Amino acids: CASSLDLGNEQFF. The genes are TRBV11-2 and TRBJ2-1; no definite D call. Germline V CDR1 and CDR2: SGHAT, FQNNGV. Between the trimmed V and J ends, which lost 0 bases and 7 bases, there was a span of 7 bases. The CDR3 consists of 13 residues. Using reference TRBV11-2 and TRBJ2-1 for the parts outside the CDR3, the full variable domain is EAGVAQSPRYKIIEKRQSVAFWCNPISGHATLYWYQQILGQGPKLLIQFQNNGVVDDSQLPKDRFSAERLKGVDSTLKIQPAKLEDSAVYLCASSLDLGNEQFFGPGTRLTVL.

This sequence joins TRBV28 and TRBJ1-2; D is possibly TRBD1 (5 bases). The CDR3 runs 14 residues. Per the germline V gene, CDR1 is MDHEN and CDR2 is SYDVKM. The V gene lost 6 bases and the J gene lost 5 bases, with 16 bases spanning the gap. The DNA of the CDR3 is TGTGCCAGCAGGCCGACGGGGCGGGTTTATGGCTACACCTTC. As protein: CASRPTGRVYGYTF.

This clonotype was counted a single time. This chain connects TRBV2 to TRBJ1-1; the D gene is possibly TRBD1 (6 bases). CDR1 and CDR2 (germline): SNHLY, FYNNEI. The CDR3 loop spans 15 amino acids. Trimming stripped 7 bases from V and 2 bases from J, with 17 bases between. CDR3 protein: CASKRGLIENTEAFF. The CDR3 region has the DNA TGTGCCAGCAAGCGGGGGCTGATTGAAAACACTGAAGCTTTCTTT.

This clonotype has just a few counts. CDR3 DNA: TGTGCCATCAGAGCCTCAGGGTCTGGAAACACCATATATTTT. Residues: CAIRASGSGNTIYF. The rearrangement uses TRBV10-3 and TRBJ1-3, with D maybe TRBD1 (5 bases). The CDR3 is made up of 14 amino acids. Germline V CDR1 and CDR2: ENHRY, SYGVKD. V lost 6 bases, J lost 1 base, and 10 bases lay in between.

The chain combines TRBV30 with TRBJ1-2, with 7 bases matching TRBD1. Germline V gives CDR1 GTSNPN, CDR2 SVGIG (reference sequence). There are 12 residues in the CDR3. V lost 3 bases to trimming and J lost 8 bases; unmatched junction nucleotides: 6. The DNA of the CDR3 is TGTGCCTGGAGAACAGGGGTGGGGGGCTACACCTTC. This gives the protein CAWRTGVGGYTF.

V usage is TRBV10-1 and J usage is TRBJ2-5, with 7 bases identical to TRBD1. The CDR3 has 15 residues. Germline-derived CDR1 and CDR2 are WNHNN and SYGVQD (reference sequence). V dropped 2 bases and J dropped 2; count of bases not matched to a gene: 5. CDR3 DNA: TGCGCCAGCAGTGAGAGGGGGACAGCTCAAGAGACCCAGTACTTC. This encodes CASSERGTAQETQYF.

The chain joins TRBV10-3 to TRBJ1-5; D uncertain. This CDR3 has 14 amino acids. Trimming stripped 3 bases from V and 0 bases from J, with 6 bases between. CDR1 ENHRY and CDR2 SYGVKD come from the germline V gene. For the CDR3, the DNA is TGTGCCATCAGTGAAGGTGTTAGCAATCAGCCCCAGCATTTT. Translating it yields CAISEGVSNQPQHF.

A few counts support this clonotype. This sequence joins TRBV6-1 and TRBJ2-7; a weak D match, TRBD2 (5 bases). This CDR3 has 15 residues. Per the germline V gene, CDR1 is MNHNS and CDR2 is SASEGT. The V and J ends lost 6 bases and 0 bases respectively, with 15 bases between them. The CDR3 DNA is TGTGCCAGCAGATCGAGAGGGTACAACTCCTACGAGCAGTACTTC. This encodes CASRSRGYNSYEQYF.